One sample yielded the 8 T cell receptor beta chains listed below, sequenced in a study of cytomegalovirus exposure and HLA in healthy donors. The PCR had 60 Vbeta and 13 Jbeta primers. The table came from immunoSEQ multiplex PCR; TCRdb's copy has only in-frame clones and leaves some out. The sample has more than 100,000 clones, approximately 90% seen once; the top ten hold about 5.5%. The sequenced material came from PBMCs. The source is a woman in her 30s in good health and CMV-seronegative.

The genes are TRBV5-6 and TRBJ2-5, with 8 bases matching TRBD2. Judging by the DNA end, TRBJ2-7 fits better; the J call may be wrong. Germline V lookup: CDR1 SGHDT, CDR2 YYEEEE. CDR3 length equals 14 residues. The CDR3 nucleotides read TGTGCCAGCAGCTTTGGGCTAGCGGGTTACGAGCAGTACTTC. Protein sequence: CASSFGLAGYEQYF.

CDR3 bases: TGTGCCAGCAGTCCCCCAGGGGTTTCAGGATATGGCTACACCTTC. This encodes CASSPPGVSGYGYTF. This sequence joins TRBV28 and TRBJ1-2; possibly TRBD1 for D (6 bases). V dropped 5 bases and J dropped 5 bases, with 18 bases sitting between them. Per the germline V gene, CDR1 is MDHEN and CDR2 is SYDVKM. The CDR3 runs 15 residues.

This clone turned up a few times. The chain combines TRBV5-6 with TRBJ1-4, with a possible D match to TRBD1 (5 bases). CDR1 and CDR2 (germline): SGHDT, YYEEEE. With 0 bases removed from V and 3 bases from J, the gap between germline ends came to 18 bases. The CDR3 runs to 18 residues. The CDR3 is CASSLARWRDRPNEKLFF. In DNA form, the CDR3 reads TGTGCCAGCAGCTTGGCCCGGTGGAGGGACCGGCCTAATGAAAAACTGTTTTTT.

This rearrangement joins TRBV5-6 to TRBJ2-7, with 7 positions matching TRBD2. The CDR3 consists of 13 residues. The trim removed 0 bases at V and 9 bases at J, leaving 6 bases unmatched. The germline CDR1 and CDR2 sequences are SGHDT and YYEEEE. The DNA for the CDR3 is TGTGCCAGCAGCTTGGGGGGGGGTTTCGGGCAGTACTTC. This codes for CASSLGGGFGQYF. Filled out from reference TRBV5-6 and TRBJ2-7, the complete variable domain reads DAGVTQSPTHLIKTRGQQVTLRCSPKSGHDTVSWYQQALGQGPQFIFQYYEEEERQRGNFPDRFSGHQFPNYSSELNVNALLLGDSALYLCASSLGGGFGQYFGPGTRLTVT.

The chain uses TRBV7-9 and TRBJ2-7; 11 nucleotides align to TRBD2. Trimming cost V 5 bases and J 3 bases; bases outside gene matches: 3. Germline assignment: CDR1 SEHNR and CDR2 FQNEAQ (reference sequence). The length of the CDR3 is 14 residues. This chain's CDR3 is CASSQLAGDYEQYF. DNA of the CDR3: TGTGCCAGCAGCCAACTAGCGGGGGACTACGAGCAGTACTTC.

The chain recombines TRBV6-5 with TRBJ1-2, with D unclear. The CDR3 loop spans 14 amino acids. V was shortened by 0 bases and J by 7 bases, with 12 bases between the two germline ends. Looked up from germline, CDR1 is MNHEY and CDR2 is SVGAGI. CDR3 sequence (DNA): TGTGCCAGCAGTTACTCGAGGGTAGCGCGTGGCTACACCTTC. This codes for CASSYSRVARGYTF.

Details on this clone: Within the sample, other DNA sequences also encode this same CDR3. The V and J genes are TRBV27 and TRBJ1-2; 8 nucleotides agree with TRBD1. Germline loops: CDR1 MNHEY, CDR2 SMNVEV (reference sequence). This CDR3 region has 13 residues. The V gene end was trimmed by 2 bases and the J gene end by 7 bases; junction bases not matched to a gene: 3. CDR3 sequence reads: CASSLQGAGGYTF. The CDR3 DNA sequence: TGTGCCAGCAGTTTACAGGGGGCGGGTGGCTACACCTTC.

The table lists this clone with a count of one. The chain is built from TRBV4-3 and TRBJ1-2; D is perhaps TRBD1 (6 bases). Germline V gene lookup returns CDR1 LGHNA and CDR2 YSLEER. Trimming took off 0 bases at V and 4 bases at J, with 12 bases between the two ends. This CDR3 has 15 amino acids. This CDR3 reads CASSQDGGPFYGYTF. The CDR3 DNA reads TGCGCCAGCAGCCAAGATGGGGGCCCATTCTATGGCTACACCTTC.